Listed below are T cell receptor beta chains from one sample, sequenced in a study of blood T cell repertoires in COVID-19. Using immunoSEQ multiplex PCR, the repertoire was profiled, and TCRdb retains in-frame clones only, with some absent. The sample contains approximately 290,000 clones, 80% to 90% of which appear only once. The sequencing input was peripheral blood. These receptors were collected from a young man with acute or convalescent COVID-19. Both conserved end residues are part of each CDR3. A D gene is named only where the DNA matches it firmly. Rows may omit the clone size; those that give it use once, few, many or a size class.

v_gene	d_gene	abundance	j_gene	CDR3nt	CDR3aa
TRBV5-1	.	.	TRBJ1-2	TGCGCCAGCAGCTTAAAGGTTTCAGGGGATGGCTACACCTTC	CASSLKVSGDGYTF
TRBV28	.	.	TRBJ2-1	TGTGCCAGCCGGGAGACGATAGTCTACCATGAGCAGTTCTTC	CASRETIVYHEQFF
TRBV5-4	TRBD2	.	TRBJ2-1	TGTGCCAGCAGCAAACTAGCGGGAGAGAGTTCCTACAATGAGCAGTTCTTC	CASSKLAGESSYNEQFF
TRBV28	TRBD1	.	TRBJ1-1	TGTGCCAGCAGTGGGGCCGGGACAGTGGCTTTCTTT	CASSGAGTVAFF
TRBV13	.	.	TRBJ2-6	TGTGCCAGCAGCCCTACTTGGGCCAACGTCCTGACTTTC	CASSPTWANVLTF
TRBV6-5	.	.	TRBJ1-2	TGTGCCAGCAGTTACTCGAGGTGGGGGGGTGATGGCTACACCTTC	CASSYSRWGGDGYTF
TRBV27	TRBD2	.	TRBJ2-5	TGTGCCAGCAGTTTATTCCTCGGGGGGGAGGGTCAAGAGACCCAGTACTTC	CASSLFLGGEGQETQYF
TRBV19	.	.	TRBJ1-4	TGTGCCAGTAAGGCTGGGGCGATTAATGAAAAACTGTTTTTT	CASKAGAINEKLFF
TRBV7-8	.	few	TRBJ1-1	TGTGCCAGCAGCTCCAACCCGGTGAACACTGAAGCTTTCTTT	CASSSNPVNTEAFF
TRBV11-2	TRBD1	.	TRBJ1-1	TGTGCCAGCAGCTTTGACAGGGTGAGGACTGAAGCTTTCTTT	CASSFDRVRTEAFF
TRBV28	TRBD1	.	TRBJ1-2	TGTGCCAGCACCTTGCCCGGACAGGGTGACTATGGCTACACCTTC	CASTLPGQGDYGYTF
TRBV19	.	few	TRBJ2-3	TGTGCCAGTAAAAGTACGGGGGGCACAGATACGCAGTATTTT	CASKSTGGTDTQYF
TRBV30	.	.	TRBJ1-5	TGTGCCTGGAGTGAAAGTTCGGGGAATCAGCCCCAGCATTTT	CAWSESSGNQPQHF
TRBV7-8	TRBD2	once	TRBJ2-1	TGTGCCAGCAGCCAGTACACACGCGGGGGAGCCAATGAGCAGTTCTTC	CASSQYTRGGANEQFF
TRBV19	TRBD1	.	TRBJ1-5	TGTGCCAGTAGTATCGAGGGACAGGTATTTACAAGCAATCAGCCCCAGCATTTT	CASSIEGQVFTSNQPQHF
TRBV30	TRBD2	once	TRBJ2-3	TGTGCCTGGAGTGCGCGGACTAGCGGGGGGAATACGCAGTATTTT	CAWSARTSGGNTQYF
TRBV3-1/TRBV3-2	.	.	TRBJ1-6	TGTGCCAGCAGCCAGACAACAGGGCCTTCACCCCTCCACTTT	CASSQTTGPSPLHF